This TCR beta chain was identified during a study of blood T cell repertoires in COVID-19. Study overall: Samples representing acute and convalescent COVID-19 were sourced from the United States, Italy and Spain. The analysed material was cDNA or gDNA that came from T cells, B-cell-depleted T cells, or PBMCs.

CDR3 length: 14 residues. Germline-derived CDR1 and CDR2 are LGHDT and YNNKEL (reference sequence). With 5 bases removed from V and 2 bases from J, the gap between germline ends came to 12 bases. This clone was picked up a small number of times. Per the study methods: Nucleated cell counts were estimated from reference gene primer amplification. Only in-frame clones appear in the TCRdb table, and some are missing; sequencing was by immunoSEQ multiplex PCR. V and J calls and clone size come straight from that table; D and trimming were deduced from the DNA. The sample records approximately 90,000 clones, 75% to 85% being singletons.

This receptor was obtained from a woman of 80 years or more with acute or convalescent COVID-19. The rearrangement uses TRBV3-1 (or the pseudogene TRBV3-2) and TRBJ1-2, with a possible D match to TRBD1 (6 bases). Sequences were obtained from peripheral blood. The CDR3 DNA reads as TGTGCCAGCAGCGGCCGGGACACCAACTATGGCTACACCTTC. Protein: CASSGRDTNYGYTF.